Here is one TCR beta chain with its context. Its recognized antigen is unknown. Within one base of it there is no much larger clone, and no base qualities were kept. RNA was extracted using the RNeasy kit, and about 0.45 to 1 ug of the RNA was reverse transcribed with random hexamers. The immunoSEQ multiplex PCR assay, covering 54 Vbeta and 13 Jbeta segments, was used to amplify TCR beta CDR3 regions. Bias from PCR amplification was corrected by using a synthetic template baseline for primer optimization and for computational correction. The study's processing was this. Only productive sequences were kept, with reads annotated to V, D and J genes according to IMGT and analyzed in immunoSEQ Analyzer. To calculate clonality, Shannon entropy was normalized by log2 of the number of productive unique sequences and then subtracted from one. For each patient and control, public and private clones were evaluated within the 100 most prevalent clones. Susac-specific clones were defined as absent from healthy and MS cohorts, some 1,000 published viral clones and other ImmuneACCESS disease sequences. TCRdb ran its own pipeline on the public reads, namely fastp trimming at Q25 and MiXCR clone calling, and kept in-frame beta chains. Records with the same CDR3 protein are collapsed into one entry carrying the most frequent genes and DNA. In this record, the V and J calls reflect TCRdb's handling and not the investigators' own analysis. In this sample the table shows fewer than 35,000 distinct CDR3 sequences, 94% of which occur a single time. In total, the top ten clones hold around 0.3% of the sample.

The data derive from a study of CD8 T cells in Susac syndrome (dated by TCRdb to about 2019). For the study in its entirety: Repertoire sequencing was used to test whether CD8+ T cell activation and differentiation in Susac syndrome was antigen driven. The study compared CD8+ T cell repertoire clonality among 12 healthy donors, 14 Susac syndrome patients and 15 or so multiple sclerosis patients. The study at large found these results: The study acknowledged that relatively few individuals were included in the TCR sequencing and HLA analysis.

Peripheral blood CD8+ and CD4+ T cells from healthy donors, Susac syndrome patients and multiple sclerosis patients were profiled using high-throughput TCR beta sequencing. Healthy donors were age- and sex-matched controls. Bulk CD8+ and CD4+ T cells were purified magnetically by negative isolation, whereas CD8+ TEMRA cells were enriched by FACS. Blood was drawn into EDTA tubes, processed within 24 hours, and PBMCs were isolated by density gradient centrifugation. PBMCs intended for TCR sequencing were frozen in liquid nitrogen and were later thawed in a 37 degrees C water bath. The sorted or isolated CD4+, CD8+ and CD8+ TEMRA cells had a purity of 90% or higher. The CDR3 spans 11 residues, from the cysteine through the phenylalanine. CDR3 DNA is the only sequence kept; it has 33 bases, read in frame from the first base. The germline V gene (reference sequence) sets CDR1 to MNHEY and CDR2 to SMNVEV. Between the V and J ends, shortened by 8 bases and 7 bases respectively, the junction contains 10 bases.

The chain couples TRBV27 to TRBJ2-3; TRBD1 is a weak D gene call, 5 bases matching. Specimen: CD8+ T cells from PBMCs. This clonotype originated in a human donor in good health. The CDR3 loop reads CASLGPYTQYF. The DNA sequence is given as TGTGCCAGCTTGGGGCCGTATACGCAGTATTTT.